In its sample, the clone carrying this TCR beta chain ranks as medium-sized. This sample stems from a study of T-cell reconstitution after alpha-beta-depleted transplantation in children. Library preparation (for TCRbeta) was performed with unique molecular identifiers. MiXCR, run by TCRdb on the PCR reads, gives a single entry per CDR3 protein. The sample has about 15,000 distinct CDR3 sequences, approximately 5.5% seen once. The junction had 5 bases not matched to a gene; V was cut back by 3 bases and J by 3 bases. CDR3 length equals 16 residues. Sequencing used PBMCs, obtained before TCRalphabeta/CD19-depleted stem cell transplant. The TCR sequence derives from a boy younger than 18 with acute lymphoblastic leukemia, due to receive a stem cell transplant. V gene TRBV12-3 or TRBV12-4 combines with J gene TRBJ2-2; 9 bases agree with TRBD2. CDR3 nucleotides: TGTGCCAGCAGTTTTCGCGGGAGGGATGACACCGGGGAGCTGTTTTTT. It translates to CASSFRGRDDTGELFF.